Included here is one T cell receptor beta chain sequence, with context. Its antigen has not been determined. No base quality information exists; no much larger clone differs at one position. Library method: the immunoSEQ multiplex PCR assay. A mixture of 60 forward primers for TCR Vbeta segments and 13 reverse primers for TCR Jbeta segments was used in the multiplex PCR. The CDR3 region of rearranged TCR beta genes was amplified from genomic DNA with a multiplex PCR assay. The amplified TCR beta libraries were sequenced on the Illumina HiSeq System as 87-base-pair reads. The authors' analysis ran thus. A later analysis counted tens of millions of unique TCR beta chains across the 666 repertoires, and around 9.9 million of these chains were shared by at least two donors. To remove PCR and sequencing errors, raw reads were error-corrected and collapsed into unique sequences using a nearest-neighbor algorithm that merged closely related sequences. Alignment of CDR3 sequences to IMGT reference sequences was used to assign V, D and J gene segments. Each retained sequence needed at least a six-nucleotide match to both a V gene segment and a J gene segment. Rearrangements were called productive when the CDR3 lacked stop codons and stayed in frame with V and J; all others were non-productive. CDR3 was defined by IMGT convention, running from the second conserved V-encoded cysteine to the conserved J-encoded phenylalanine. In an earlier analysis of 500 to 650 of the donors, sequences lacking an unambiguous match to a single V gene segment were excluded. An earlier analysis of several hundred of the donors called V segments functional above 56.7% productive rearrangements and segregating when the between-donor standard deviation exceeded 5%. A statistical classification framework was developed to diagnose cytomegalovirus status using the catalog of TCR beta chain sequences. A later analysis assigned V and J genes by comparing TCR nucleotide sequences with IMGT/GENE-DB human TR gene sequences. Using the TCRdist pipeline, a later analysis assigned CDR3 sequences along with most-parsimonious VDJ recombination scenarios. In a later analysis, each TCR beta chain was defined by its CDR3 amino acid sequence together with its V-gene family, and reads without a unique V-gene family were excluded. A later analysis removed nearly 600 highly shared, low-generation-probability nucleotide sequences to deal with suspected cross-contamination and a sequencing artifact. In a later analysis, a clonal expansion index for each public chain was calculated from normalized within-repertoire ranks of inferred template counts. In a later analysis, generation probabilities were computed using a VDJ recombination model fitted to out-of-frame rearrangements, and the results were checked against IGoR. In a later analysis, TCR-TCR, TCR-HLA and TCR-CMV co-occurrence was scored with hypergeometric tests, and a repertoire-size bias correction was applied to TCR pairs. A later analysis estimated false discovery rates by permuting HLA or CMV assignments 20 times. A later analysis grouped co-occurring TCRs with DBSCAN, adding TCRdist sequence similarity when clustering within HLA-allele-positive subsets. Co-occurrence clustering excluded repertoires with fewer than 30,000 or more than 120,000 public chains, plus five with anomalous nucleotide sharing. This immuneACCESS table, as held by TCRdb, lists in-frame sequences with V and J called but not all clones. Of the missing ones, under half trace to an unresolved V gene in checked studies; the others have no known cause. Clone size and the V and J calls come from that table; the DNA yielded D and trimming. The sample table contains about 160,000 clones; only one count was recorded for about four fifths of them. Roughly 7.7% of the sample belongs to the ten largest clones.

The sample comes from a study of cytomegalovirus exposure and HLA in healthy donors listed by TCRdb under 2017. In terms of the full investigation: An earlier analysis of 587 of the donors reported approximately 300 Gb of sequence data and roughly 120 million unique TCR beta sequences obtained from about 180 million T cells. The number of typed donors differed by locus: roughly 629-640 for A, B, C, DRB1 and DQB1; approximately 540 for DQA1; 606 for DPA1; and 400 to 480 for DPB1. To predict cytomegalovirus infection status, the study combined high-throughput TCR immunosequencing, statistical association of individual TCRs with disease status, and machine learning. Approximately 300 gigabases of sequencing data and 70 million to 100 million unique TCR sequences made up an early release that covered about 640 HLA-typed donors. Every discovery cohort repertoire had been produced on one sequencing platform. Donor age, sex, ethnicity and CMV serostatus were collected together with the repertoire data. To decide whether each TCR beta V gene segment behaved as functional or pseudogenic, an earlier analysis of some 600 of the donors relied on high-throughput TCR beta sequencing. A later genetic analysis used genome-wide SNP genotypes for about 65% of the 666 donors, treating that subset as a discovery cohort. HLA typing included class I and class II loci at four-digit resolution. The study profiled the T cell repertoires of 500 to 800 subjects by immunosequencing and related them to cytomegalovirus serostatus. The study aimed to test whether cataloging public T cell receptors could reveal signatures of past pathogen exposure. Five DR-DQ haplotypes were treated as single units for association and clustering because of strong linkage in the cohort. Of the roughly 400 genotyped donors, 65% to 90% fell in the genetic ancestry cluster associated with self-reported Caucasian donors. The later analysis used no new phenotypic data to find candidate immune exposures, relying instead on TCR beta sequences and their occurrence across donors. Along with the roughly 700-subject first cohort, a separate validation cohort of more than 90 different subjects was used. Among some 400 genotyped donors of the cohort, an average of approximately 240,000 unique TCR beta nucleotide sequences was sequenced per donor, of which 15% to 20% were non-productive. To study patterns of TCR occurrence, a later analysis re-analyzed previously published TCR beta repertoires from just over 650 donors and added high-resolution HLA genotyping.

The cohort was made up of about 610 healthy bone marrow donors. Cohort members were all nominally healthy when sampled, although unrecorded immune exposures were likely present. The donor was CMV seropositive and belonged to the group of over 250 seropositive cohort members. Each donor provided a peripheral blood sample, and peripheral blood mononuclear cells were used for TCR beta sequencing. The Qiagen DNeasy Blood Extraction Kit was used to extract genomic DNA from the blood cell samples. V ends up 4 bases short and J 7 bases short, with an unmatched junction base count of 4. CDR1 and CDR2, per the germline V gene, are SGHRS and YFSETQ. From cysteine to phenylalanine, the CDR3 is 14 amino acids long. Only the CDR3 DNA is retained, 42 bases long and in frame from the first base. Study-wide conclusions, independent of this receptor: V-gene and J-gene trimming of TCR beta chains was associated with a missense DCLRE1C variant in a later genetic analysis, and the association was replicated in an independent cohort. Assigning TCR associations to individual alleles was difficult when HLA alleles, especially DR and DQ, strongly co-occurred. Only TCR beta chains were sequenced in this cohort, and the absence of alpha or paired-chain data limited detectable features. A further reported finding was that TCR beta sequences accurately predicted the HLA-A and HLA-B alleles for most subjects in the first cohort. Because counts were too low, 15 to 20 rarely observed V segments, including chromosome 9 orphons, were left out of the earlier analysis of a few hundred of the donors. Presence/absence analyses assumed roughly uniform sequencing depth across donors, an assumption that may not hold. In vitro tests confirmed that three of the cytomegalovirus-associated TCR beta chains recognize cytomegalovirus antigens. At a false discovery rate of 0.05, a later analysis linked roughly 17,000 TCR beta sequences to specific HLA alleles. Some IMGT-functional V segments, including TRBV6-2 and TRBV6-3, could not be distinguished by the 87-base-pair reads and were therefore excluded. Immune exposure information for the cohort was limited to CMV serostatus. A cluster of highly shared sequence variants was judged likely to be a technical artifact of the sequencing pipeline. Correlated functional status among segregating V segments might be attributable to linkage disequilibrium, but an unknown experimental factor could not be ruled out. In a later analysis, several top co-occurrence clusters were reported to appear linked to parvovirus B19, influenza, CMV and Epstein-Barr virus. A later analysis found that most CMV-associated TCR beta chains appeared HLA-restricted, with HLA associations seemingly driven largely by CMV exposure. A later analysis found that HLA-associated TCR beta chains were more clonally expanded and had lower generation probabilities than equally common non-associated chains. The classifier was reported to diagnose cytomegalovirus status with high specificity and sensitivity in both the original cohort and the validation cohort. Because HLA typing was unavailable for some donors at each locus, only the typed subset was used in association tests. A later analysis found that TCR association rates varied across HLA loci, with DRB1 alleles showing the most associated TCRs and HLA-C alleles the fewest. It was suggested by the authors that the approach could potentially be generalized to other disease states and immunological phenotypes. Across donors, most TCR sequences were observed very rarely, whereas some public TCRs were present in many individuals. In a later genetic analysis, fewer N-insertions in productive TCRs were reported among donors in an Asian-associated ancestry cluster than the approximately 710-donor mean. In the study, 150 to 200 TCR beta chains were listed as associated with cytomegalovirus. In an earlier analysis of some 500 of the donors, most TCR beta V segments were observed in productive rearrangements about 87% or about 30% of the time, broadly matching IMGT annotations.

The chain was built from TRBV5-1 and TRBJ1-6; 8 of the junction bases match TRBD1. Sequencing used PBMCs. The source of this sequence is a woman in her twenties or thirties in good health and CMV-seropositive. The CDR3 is CASSAGQDNSPLHF. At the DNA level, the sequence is TGCGCCAGCAGCGCGGGACAGGACAATTCACCCCTCCACTTT.